This TCR beta chain was identified in a study of CD8+ T cells in alopecia areata. On the study more broadly: Each of the treated patients was given oral tofacitinib, 5 to 10 mg twice daily, for moderate-to-severe alopecia areata. The investigators scored severity in treated patients by the percentage of affected scalp area.

Notes on the study in general: Among the top 100, expanded CD8+ clones were significantly decreased by tofacitinib, as was scalp clonality.

A remark on this clone: Its specificity is unknown.

Treatment meaning: oral pan-JAK inhibitor, 5-10 mg twice daily. Individuals with alopecia areata gave both lesional scalp punch biopsies and peripheral blood for collection. RNA extraction was followed by reverse transcription into cDNA, which acted as the sequencing template. TCRdb's copy holds only in-frame clones and misses some; the assay was immunoSEQ multiplex PCR. The top ten hold about 9.5% of the sample, which has some 180,000 clones, approximately 50% seen once. In germline, CDR1 is LGHNA, CDR2 YNFKEQ. The CDR3 is made up of 13 amino acids. V was cut by 1 base and J by 6 bases, with 9 bases left in between.

This chain connects TRBV4-2 to TRBJ1-1; D is uncertain. This receptor was taken from a human donor with alopecia areata. Sequencing was performed on CD8+ T cells sorted from blood, taken around week 54, from a patient treated with tofacitinib. For the CDR3, the DNA is TGTGCCAGCAGCCAAGCTGGGTGGGCTGAAGCTTTCTTT. Encoded protein: CASSQAGWAEAFF.